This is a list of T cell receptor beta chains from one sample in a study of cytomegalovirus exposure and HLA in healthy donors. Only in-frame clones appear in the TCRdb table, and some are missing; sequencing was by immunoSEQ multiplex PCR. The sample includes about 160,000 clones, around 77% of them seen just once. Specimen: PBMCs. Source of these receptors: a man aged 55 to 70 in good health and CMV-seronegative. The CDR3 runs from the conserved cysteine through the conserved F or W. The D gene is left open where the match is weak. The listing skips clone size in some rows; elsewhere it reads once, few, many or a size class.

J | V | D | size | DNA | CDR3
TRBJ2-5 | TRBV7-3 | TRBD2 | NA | TGTGCCAGCAGCTTAGGGTTAGCGGGGCCTGAGACCCAGTACTTC | CASSLGLAGPETQYF
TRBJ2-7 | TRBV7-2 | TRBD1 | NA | TGTGCCAGCAGCTTCGGGGACAGGGGAATTTACGAGCAGTACTTC | CASSFGDRGIYEQYF
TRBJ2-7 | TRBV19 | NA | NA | TGTGCCAGTAGTATCCGACACAACTACGAGCAGTACTTC | CASSIRHNYEQYF
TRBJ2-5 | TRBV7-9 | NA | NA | TGTGCCAGCAGCTTAACGGACATGGAGACCCAGTACTTC | CASSLTDMETQYF
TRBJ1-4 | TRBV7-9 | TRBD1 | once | TGTGCCAGCAGATGGGACAGGGTTAATGAAAAACTGTTTTTT | CASRWDRVNEKLFF
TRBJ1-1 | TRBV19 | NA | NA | TGTGCCAGTAGTACAGGGTCTATGAACACTGAAGCTTTCTTT | CASSTGSMNTEAFF
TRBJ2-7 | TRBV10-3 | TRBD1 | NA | TGTGCCATCAGTGTGACAGGGTCCGCCGCCTACGAGCAGTACTTC | CAISVTGSAAYEQYF
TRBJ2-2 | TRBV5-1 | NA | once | TGCGCCAGTACCACAGAAGTAGCGAGGGGGACCGGGGAGCTGTTTTTT | CASTTEVARGTGELFF
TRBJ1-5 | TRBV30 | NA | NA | TGTGCCTGGAGTGTAGGAGGGAGCAATCAGCCCCAGCATTTT | CAWSVGGSNQPQHF
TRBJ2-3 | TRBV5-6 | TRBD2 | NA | TGTGCCAGCAGCCCGACTAGCGGTAGCACAGATACGCAGTATTTT | CASSPTSGSTDTQYF
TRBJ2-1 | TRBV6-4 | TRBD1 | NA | TGTGCCAGCAGGCACTTTAGGGACAGCGAGGAGCAGTTCTTC | CASRHFRDSEEQFF
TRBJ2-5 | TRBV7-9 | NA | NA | TGTGCCAGCAGCTTAGGGGGCAGGCCTCAAGAGACCCAGTACTTC | CASSLGGRPQETQYF
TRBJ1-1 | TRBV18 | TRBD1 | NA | TGTGCCAGCGAGCAGGGGGTTGGCACTGAAGCTTTCTTT | CASEQGVGTEAFF
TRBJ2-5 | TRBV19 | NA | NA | TGTGCCAGTGGGGTGACAGGCCAAGAGACCCAGTACTTC | CASGVTGQETQYF
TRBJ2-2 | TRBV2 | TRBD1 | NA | TGTGCCAGCAGCGGACAGGGCGTGAACACCGGGGAGCTGTTTTTT | CASSGQGVNTGELFF
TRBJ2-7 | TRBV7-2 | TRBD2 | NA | TGTGCCAGCAGCCTCGCGGGAGACGGGCCCTACGAGCAGTACTTC | CASSLAGDGPYEQYF
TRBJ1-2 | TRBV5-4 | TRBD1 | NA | TGTGCCAGCAGCGTTCCGGCAGGGGGCAGGAGAGGCTACACCTTC | CASSVPAGGRRGYTF
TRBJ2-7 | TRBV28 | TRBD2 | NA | TGTGCCAGCAGTGGAACTAGCGGGGGGAGGGGCCTCGAGCAGTACTTC | CASSGTSGGRGLEQYF
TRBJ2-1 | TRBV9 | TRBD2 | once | TGTGCCAGCAGCGTAGTGGGGACTATGGGCAATGAGCAGTTCTTC | CASSVVGTMGNEQFF
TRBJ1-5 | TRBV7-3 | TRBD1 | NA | TGTGCCAGCAGCACACCGGGACAGGGAATAGGTGGCAATCAGCCCCAGCATTTT | CASSTPGQGIGGNQPQHF